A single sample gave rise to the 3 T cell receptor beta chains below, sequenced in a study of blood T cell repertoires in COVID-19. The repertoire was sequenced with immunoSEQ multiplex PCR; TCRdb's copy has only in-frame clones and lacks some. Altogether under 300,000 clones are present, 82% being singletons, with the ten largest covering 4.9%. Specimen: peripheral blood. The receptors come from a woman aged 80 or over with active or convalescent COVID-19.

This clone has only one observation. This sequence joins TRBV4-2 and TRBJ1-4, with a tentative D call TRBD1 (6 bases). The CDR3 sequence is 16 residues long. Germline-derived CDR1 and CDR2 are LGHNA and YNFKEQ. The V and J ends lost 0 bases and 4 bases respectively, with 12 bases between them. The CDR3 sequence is CASSQDPGQSNEKLFF. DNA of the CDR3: TGTGCCAGCAGCCAAGATCCCGGACAGAGTAATGAAAAACTGTTTTTT.

The CDR3 DNA follows: TGCGCCAGCAGCCTCGGGACAGGGGTGAATGAGCAGTTCTTC. Amino acid sequence: CASSLGTGVNEQFF. This chain uses TRBV5-1 with TRBJ2-1, with TRBD1 matching over 10 bases. Trimming removed 4 bases from V and 7 bases from J; junction bases left unmatched: 5. The CDR3 consists of 14 residues. The germline V gene encodes CDR1 SGHRS and CDR2 YFSETQ.

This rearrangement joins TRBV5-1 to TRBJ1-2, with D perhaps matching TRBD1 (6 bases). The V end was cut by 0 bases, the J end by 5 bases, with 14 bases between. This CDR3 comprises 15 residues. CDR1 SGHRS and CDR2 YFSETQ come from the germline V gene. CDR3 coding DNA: TGCGCCAGCAGCTTGGCCTACACAGGGATTTATGGCTACACCTTC. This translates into CASSLAYTGIYGYTF.